This T cell receptor beta chain was identified during a study of T cells after yellow fever vaccination. At the level of the study: Low-cell-number fractions underwent preparation using SMART-Seq v4 Ultra Low Input. General study results and limits: Though it reached lower strength, the secondary response hit its peak faster, day 5 versus 15. Reappearing after the booster were most of the clones from primary vaccination (roughly 95% CD4, 85% to 90% CD8).

This CDR3 has 10 amino acids. Per the germline V gene, CDR1 is SQVTM and CDR2 is ANQGSEA. Trimming pared 2 bases from V and 8 bases from J, leaving 6 bases between. For TCR, cDNA came from 5'RACE template switching, which added a universal primer site and UMIs. A single record per CDR3 protein comes from TCRdb applying MiXCR to the 5' RACE reads. The sample has a few hundred thousand distinct CDR3 sequences; approximately 4% are singletons. On this clonotype itself: No antigen is known for it.

V gene TRBV29-1 combines with J gene TRBJ1-1, with D hard to call. The source is a man between 18 and 29 years old who received the YFV17D yellow fever vaccine. The sequencing here drew on PBMCs, taken 5 days after the yellow fever booster vaccination. Here the CDR3 DNA reads TGCAGCGTTGAACGCAGGGAAGCTTTCTTT. Its protein is CSVERREAFF.